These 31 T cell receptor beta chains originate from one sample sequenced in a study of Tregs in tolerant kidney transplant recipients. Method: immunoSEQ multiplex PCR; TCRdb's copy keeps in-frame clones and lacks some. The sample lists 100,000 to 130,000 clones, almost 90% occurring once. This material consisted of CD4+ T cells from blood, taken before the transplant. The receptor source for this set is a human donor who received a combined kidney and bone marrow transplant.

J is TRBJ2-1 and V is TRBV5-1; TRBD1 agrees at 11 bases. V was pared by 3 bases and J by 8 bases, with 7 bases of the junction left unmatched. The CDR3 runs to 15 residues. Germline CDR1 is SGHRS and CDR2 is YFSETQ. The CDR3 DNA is TGCGCCAGCAGCTCCCTGGGACAGGGGGTTTATGAGCAGTTCTTC. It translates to CASSSLGQGVYEQFF.

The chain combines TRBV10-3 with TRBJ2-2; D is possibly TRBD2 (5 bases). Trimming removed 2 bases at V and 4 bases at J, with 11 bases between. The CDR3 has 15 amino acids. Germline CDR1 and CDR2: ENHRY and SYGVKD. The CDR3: CAISELGRGTGELFF. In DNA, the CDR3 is TGTGCCATCAGTGAGCTGGGGAGAGGCACCGGGGAGCTGTTTTTT.

CDR3 DNA: TGTGCCAGCTCACCTGCGAACACCCTAGACCGAAATGAGCAGTTCTTC. Its protein product is CASSPANTLDRNEQFF. The rearrangement uses TRBV18 and TRBJ2-1, with D uncertain. The CDR3 contains 16 residues. The V end was cut by 3 bases, the J end by 7 bases, with 19 bases between. Germline V CDR1 and CDR2: KGHSH, LQKENI.

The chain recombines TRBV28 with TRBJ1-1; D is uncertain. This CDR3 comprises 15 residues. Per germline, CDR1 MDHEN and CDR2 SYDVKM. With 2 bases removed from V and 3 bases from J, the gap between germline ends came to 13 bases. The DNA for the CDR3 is TGTGCCAGCAGTTTAGAGGGCAGGTTCTACACTGAAGCTTTCTTT. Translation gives CASSLEGRFYTEAFF.

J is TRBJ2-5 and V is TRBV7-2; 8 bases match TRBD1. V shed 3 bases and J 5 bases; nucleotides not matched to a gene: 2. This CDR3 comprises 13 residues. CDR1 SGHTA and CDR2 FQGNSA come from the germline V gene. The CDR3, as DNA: TGTGCCAGCAGCTTGGACAGGGACGAGACCCAGTACTTC. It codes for CASSLDRDETQYF.

The CDR3 DNA follows: TGTGCCAGCACCGCCGACAGCGGAAACACCATATATTTT. As protein: CASTADSGNTIYF. This chain uses TRBV6-5 with TRBJ1-3; the D gene is possibly TRBD1 (5 bases). The CDR3 loop spans 13 amino acids. The V end was cut by 7 bases, the J end by 4 bases, with 11 bases between. Germline V lookup: CDR1 MNHEY, CDR2 SVGAGI.

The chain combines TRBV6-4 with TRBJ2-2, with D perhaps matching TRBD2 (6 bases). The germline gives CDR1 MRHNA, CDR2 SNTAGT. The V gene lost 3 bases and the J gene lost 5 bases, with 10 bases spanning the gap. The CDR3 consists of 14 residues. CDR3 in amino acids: CASSDRGGTGELFF. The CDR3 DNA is TGTGCCAGCAGTGATAGGGGAGGAACCGGGGAGCTGTTTTTT.

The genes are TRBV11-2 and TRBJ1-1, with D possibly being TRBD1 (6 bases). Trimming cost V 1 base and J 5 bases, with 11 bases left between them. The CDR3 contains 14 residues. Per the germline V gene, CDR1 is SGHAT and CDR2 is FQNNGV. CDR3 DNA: TGTGCCAGCAGCTTAGTGGGGGCGAGGACTGAAGCTTTCTTT. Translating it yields CASSLVGARTEAFF.

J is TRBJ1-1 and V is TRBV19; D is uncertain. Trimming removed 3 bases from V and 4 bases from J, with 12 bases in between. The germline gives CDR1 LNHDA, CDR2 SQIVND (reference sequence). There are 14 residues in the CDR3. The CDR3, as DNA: TGTGCCAGTAGTATCTGGCCATCTTCCACTGAAGCTTTCTTT. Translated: CASSIWPSSTEAFF.

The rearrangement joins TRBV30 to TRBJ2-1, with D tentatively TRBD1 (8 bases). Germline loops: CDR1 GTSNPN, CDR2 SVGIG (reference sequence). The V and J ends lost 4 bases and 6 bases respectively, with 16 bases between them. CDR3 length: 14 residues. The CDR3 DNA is TGTGCCTGGAAATTACAGGGGGGGACCAATGAGCAGTTCTTC. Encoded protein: CAWKLQGGTNEQFF.

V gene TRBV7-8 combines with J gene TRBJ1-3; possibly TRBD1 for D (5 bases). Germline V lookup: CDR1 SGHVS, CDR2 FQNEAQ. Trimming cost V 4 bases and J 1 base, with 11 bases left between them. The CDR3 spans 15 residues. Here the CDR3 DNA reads TGTGCCAGCAGCTGGAGGGGTGGATCTGGAAACACCATATATTTT. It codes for CASSWRGGSGNTIYF.

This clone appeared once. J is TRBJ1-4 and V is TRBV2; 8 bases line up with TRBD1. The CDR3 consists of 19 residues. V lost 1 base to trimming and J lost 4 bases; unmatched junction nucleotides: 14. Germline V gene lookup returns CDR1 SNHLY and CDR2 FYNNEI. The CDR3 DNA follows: TGTGCCAGCAGTGAAGGGACAGGGTGGCCACCGGGATTTAATGAAAAACTGTTTTTT. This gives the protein CASSEGTGWPPGFNEKLFF. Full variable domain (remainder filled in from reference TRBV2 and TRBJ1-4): EPEVTQTPSHQVTQMGQEVILRCVPISNHLYFYWYRQILGQKVEFLVSFYNNEISEKSEIFDDQFSVERPDGSNFTLKIRSTKLEDSAMYFCASSEGTGWPPGFNEKLFFGSGTQLSVL.

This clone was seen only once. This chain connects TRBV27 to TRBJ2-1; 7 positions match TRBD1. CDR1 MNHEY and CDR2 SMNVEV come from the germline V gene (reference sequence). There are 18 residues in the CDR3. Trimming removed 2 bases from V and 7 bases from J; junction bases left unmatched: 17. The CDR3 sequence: CASSLRGPRKGVFNEQFF. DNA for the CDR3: TGTGCCAGCAGTTTAAGGGGGCCCAGGAAGGGGGTTTTTAATGAGCAGTTCTTC.

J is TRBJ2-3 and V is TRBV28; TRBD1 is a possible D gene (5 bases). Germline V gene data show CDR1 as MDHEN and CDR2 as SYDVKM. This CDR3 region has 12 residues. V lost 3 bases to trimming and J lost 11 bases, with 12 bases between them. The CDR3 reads CASSFPGAGQYF. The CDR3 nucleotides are TGTGCCAGCAGTTTCCCTGGGGCAGGGCAGTATTTT.

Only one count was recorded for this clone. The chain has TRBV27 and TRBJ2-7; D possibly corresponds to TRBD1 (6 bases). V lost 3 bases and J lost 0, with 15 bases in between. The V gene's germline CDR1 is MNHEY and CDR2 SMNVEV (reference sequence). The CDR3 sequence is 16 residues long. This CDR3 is CASSLVGQRSSYEQYF. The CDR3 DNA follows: TGTGCCAGCAGTTTGGTCGGACAGAGGAGCTCCTACGAGCAGTACTTC.

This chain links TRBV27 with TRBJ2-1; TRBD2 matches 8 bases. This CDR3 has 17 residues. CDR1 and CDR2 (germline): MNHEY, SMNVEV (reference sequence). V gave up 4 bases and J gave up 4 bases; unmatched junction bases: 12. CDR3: CASSSPELAGGYNEQFF. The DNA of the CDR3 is TGTGCCAGCAGTTCCCCGGAGTTGGCGGGAGGATACAATGAGCAGTTCTTC.

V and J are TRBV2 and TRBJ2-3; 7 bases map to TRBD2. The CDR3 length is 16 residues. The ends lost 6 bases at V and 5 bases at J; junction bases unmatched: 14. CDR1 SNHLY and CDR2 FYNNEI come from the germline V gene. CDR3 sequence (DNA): TGTGCCAGCAGCGCCGCAGCTAGCTGGGGGGGAGATACGCAGTATTTT. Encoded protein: CASSAAASWGGDTQYF.

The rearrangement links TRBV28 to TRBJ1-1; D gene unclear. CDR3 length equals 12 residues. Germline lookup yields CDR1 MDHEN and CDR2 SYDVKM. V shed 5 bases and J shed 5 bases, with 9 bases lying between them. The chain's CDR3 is CASSIRGTEAFF. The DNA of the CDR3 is TGTGCCAGCAGTATCCGCGGAACTGAAGCTTTCTTT.

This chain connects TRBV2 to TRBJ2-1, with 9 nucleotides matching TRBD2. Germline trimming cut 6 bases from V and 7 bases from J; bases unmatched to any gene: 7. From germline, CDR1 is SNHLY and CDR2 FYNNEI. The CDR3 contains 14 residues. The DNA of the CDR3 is TGTGCCAGCAGGCGGACTAGCGACGGGAATGAGCAGTTCTTC. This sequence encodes CASRRTSDGNEQFF.

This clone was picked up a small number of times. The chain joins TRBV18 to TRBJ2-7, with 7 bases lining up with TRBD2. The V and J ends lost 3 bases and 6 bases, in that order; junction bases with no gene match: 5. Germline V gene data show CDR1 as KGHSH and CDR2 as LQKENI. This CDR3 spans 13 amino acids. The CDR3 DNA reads TGTGCCAGCTCACCCGGACTAGAGGTCGAGCAGTACTTC. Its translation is CASSPGLEVEQYF.

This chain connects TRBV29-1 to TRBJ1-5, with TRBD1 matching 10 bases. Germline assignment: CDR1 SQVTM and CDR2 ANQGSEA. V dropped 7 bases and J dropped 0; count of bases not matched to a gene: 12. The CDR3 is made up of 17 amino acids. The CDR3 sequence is CSGQGAISPYSNQPQHF. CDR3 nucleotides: TGCAGCGGACAGGGGGCTATATCTCCCTATAGCAATCAGCCCCAGCATTTT.

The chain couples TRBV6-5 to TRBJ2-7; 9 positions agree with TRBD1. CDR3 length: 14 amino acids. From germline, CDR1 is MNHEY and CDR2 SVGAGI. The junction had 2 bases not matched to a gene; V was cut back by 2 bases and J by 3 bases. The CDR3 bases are TGTGCCAGCAGTTACACAGGGGGCCGCTACGAGCAGTACTTC. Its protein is CASSYTGGRYEQYF.

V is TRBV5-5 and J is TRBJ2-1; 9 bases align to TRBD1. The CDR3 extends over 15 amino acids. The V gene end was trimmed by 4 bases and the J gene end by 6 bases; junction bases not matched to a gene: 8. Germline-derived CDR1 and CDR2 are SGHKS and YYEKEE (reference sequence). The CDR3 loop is CASSLPGTGINEQFF. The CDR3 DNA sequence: TGTGCCAGCAGCCTACCCGGGACAGGGATCAATGAGCAGTTCTTC. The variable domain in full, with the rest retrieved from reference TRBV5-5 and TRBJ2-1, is DAGVTQSPTHLIKTRGQQVTLRCSPISGHKSVSWYQQVLGQGPQFIFQYYEKEERGRGNFPDRFSARQFPNYSSELNVNALLLGDSALYLCASSLPGTGINEQFFGPGTRLTVL.

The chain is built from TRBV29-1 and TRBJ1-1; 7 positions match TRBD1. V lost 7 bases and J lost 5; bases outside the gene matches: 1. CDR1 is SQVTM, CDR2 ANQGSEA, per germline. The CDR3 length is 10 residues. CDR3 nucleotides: TGCAGCGCGGGACAGACTGAAGCTTTCTTT. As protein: CSAGQTEAFF.

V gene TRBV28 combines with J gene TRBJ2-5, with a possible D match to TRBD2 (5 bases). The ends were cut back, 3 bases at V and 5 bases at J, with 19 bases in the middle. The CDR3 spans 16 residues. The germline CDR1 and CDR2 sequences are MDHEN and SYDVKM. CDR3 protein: CASSFTFRDSFETQYF. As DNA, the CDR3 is TGTGCCAGCAGTTTTACGTTCCGGGATTCGTTCGAGACCCAGTACTTC.

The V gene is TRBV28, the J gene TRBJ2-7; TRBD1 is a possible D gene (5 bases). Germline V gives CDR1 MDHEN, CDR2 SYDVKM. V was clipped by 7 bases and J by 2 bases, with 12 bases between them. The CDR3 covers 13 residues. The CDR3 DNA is TGTGCCAGCACCCTAGGCAGGGCCTACGAGCAGTACTTC. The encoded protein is CASTLGRAYEQYF.

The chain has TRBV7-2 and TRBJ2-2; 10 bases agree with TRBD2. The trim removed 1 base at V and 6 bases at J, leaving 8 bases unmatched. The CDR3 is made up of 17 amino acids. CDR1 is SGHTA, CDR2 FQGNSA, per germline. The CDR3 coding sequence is TGTGCCAGCAGCTTAGGTCTAGCGGGGGTCAACGCCGGGGAGCTGTTTTTT. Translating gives CASSLGLAGVNAGELFF.

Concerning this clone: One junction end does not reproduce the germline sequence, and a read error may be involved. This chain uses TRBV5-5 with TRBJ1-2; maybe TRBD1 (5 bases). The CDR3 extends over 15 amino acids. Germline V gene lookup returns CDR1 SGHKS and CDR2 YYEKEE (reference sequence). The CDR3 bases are TGTGCCAGCAGTTTGGAGATGTCCGGGGGACGGGGCTACACCTTC. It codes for CASSLEMSGGRGYTF.

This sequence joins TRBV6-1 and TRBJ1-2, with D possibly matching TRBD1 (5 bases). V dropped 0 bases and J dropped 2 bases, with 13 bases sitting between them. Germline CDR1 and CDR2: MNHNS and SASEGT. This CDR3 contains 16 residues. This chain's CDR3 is CASSEAKGLGNYGYTF. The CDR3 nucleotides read TGTGCCAGCAGTGAAGCGAAGGGGCTGGGGAACTATGGCTACACCTTC.

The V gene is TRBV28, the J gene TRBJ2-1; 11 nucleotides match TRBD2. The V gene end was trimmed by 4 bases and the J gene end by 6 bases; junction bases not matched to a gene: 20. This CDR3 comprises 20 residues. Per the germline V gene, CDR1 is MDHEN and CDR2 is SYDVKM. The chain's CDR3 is CASSYPRTSGLSLGANEQFF. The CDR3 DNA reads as TGTGCCAGCAGTTACCCCAGGACTAGCGGGTTATCACTAGGTGCCAATGAGCAGTTCTTC.

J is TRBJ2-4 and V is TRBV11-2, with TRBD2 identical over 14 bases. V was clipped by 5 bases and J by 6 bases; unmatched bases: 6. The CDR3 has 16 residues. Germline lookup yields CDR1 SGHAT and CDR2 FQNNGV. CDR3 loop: CASSRYGLAGGNIQYF. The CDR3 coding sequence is TGTGCCAGCAGCCGATATGGACTAGCGGGAGGAAACATTCAGTACTTC.